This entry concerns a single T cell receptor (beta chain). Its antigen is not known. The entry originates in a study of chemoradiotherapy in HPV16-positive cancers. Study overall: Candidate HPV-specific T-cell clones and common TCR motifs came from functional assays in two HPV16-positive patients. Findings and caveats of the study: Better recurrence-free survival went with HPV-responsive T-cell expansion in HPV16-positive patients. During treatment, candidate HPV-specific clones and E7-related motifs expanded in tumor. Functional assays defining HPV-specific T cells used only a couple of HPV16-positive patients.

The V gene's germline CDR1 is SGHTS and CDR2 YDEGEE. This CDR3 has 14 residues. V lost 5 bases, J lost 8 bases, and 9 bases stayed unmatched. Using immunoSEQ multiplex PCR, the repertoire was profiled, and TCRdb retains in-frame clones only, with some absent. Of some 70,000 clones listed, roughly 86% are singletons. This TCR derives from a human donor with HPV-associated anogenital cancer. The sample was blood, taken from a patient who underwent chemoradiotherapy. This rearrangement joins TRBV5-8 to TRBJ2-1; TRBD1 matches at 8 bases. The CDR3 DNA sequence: TGTGCCAGCAGACAAGGACAGGGTTTCCATGAGCAGTTCTTC. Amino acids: CASRQGQGFHEQFF.